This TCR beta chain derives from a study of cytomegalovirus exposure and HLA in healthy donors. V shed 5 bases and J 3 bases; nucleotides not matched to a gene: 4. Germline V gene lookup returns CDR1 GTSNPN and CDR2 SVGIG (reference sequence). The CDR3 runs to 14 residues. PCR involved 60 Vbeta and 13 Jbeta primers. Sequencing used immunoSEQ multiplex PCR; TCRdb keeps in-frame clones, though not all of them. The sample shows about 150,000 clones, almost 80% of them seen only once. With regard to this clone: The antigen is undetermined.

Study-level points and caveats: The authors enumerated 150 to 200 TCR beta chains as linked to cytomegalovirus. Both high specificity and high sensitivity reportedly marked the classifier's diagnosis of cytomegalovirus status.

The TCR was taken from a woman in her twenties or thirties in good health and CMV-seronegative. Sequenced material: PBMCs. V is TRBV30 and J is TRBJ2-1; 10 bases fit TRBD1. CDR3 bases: TGTGCCTGGGTGCGGACAGGGGGCTACAATGAGCAGTTCTTC. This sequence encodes CAWVRTGGYNEQFF.